These 23 T cell receptor beta chains were sequenced from one sample in a study of T cell responses to AZD1222 COVID-19 vaccine. TCRdb's table, derived via immunoSEQ multiplex PCR, lists solely in-frame clones and lacks some. The sample contains roughly 100,000 clones, more than 75% of which appear only once. Source: peripheral blood, taken on day 0 of AZD1222 vaccination. Receptor source: an adult in good health.

A word on this clone: A read error may account for a junction end that differs from germline. This chain joins TRBV2 and TRBJ1-6; 7 bases align to TRBD1. The germline CDR1 and CDR2 sequences are SNHLY and FYNNEI. The CDR3 consists of 15 residues. Here the CDR3 DNA reads TGTGCCAGCAGGGAAGACAGGGCACAAAATTCACCCCTCCACTTT. Protein: CASREDRAQNSPLHF.

V usage is TRBV5-5 and J usage is TRBJ1-2; D possibly corresponds to TRBD1 (5 bases). V was trimmed by 3 bases and J by 8 bases, leaving 17 bases between them. This CDR3 comprises 14 residues. Germline values: CDR1 SGHKS, CDR2 YYEKEE (reference sequence). The CDR3 DNA sequence: TGTGCCAGCAGCTCCCGGGACTCGGGTTTAGGCTACACCTTC. Amino acids: CASSSRDSGLGYTF. Based on the CDR3 plus reference TRBV5-5 and TRBJ1-2, the full variable domain is DAGVTQSPTHLIKTRGQQVTLRCSPISGHKSVSWYQQVLGQGPQFIFQYYEKEERGRGNFPDRFSARQFPNYSSELNVNALLLGDSALYLCASSSRDSGLGYTFGSGTRLTVV.

V usage is TRBV6-1 and J usage is TRBJ1-5; the match to TRBD1 covers 7 bases. The V segment lost 4 bases and the J segment 0 bases; nucleotides outside the gene matches: 12. Germline CDR1 MNHNS, CDR2 SASEGT. The CDR3 is made up of 18 amino acids. This chain's CDR3 is CASSGPQGGAYSNQPQHF. In DNA form, the CDR3 reads TGTGCCAGCAGTGGACCGCAGGGGGGGGCCTATAGCAATCAGCCCCAGCATTTT.

The rearrangement links TRBV11-2 to TRBJ2-7, with 7 bases matching TRBD2. CDR3 length: 14 amino acids. The trim removed 7 bases at V and 6 bases at J, leaving 12 bases unmatched. Germline-derived CDR1 and CDR2 are SGHAT and FQNNGV. The CDR3 DNA follows: TGTGCCAGCACCGCCGGGACTACATCTTCCGAGCAGTACTTC. Translating it yields CASTAGTTSSEQYF.

Only one count was recorded for this clone. The chain recombines TRBV19 with TRBJ2-3; no clear D gene. Germline V gene lookup returns CDR1 LNHDA and CDR2 SQIVND (reference sequence). The CDR3 is 15 amino acids. V lost 3 bases and J lost 1, with 11 bases in between. In nucleotides, the CDR3 is TGTGCCAGTAGTATTCTGGGCATCGGCACAGATACGCAGTATTTT. Translated, it gives CASSILGIGTDTQYF.

The chain links TRBV5-1 to TRBJ1-2, with D uncertain. The CDR3 runs to 15 residues. V lost 0 bases, J lost 4 bases, and 13 bases lay in between. Germline V gives CDR1 SGHRS, CDR2 YFSETQ. CDR3 in DNA: TGCGCCAGCAGCTTGGGCTCCCCGCTCCTCTATGGCTACACCTTC. The encoded protein is CASSLGSPLLYGYTF. The variable domain in full, with the rest retrieved from reference TRBV5-1 and TRBJ1-2, is KAGVTQTPRYLIKTRGQQVTLSCSPISGHRSVSWYQQTPGQGLQFLFEYFSETQRNKGNFPGRFSGRQFSNSRSEMNVSTLELGDSALYLCASSLGSPLLYGYTFGSGTRLTVV.

The rearrangement uses TRBV18 and TRBJ1-1; no reliable D call. The CDR3 has 14 amino acids. V lost 1 base to trimming and J lost 3 bases, with 9 bases between them. CDR1 is KGHSH and CDR2 is LQKENI in the germline V gene. Written as DNA, the CDR3 is TGTGCCAGCTCACCACGTCCCGGGGACACTGAAGCTTTCTTT. Residues: CASSPRPGDTEAFF.

The rearrangement uses TRBV18 and TRBJ2-3, with 11 bases that match TRBD1. V lost 2 bases to trimming and J lost 4 bases; unmatched junction nucleotides: 8. The CDR3 loop spans 17 amino acids. Germline V gives CDR1 KGHSH, CDR2 LQKENI. This CDR3 is CASSPGMVGQGADTQYF. As DNA, the CDR3 is TGTGCCAGCTCACCAGGGATGGTGGGACAGGGGGCAGATACGCAGTATTTT.

The chain combines TRBV4-1 with TRBJ2-7; D perhaps matches TRBD1 (5 bases). Deletions cut 2 bases from V and 1 base from J, with 12 bases between. Per germline, CDR1 MGHRA and CDR2 YSYEKL. The CDR3 has 15 amino acids. CDR3 coding DNA: TGCGCCAGCAGCCAACTTACAGGAGCATCCTACGAGCAGTACTTC. Its translation is CASSQLTGASYEQYF.

The genes are TRBV11-2 and TRBJ2-7; TRBD2 matches at 12 bases. Trimming took 5 bases from V and 6 from J; bases not matched to a gene: 8. CDR3 length equals 15 residues. From germline, CDR1 is SGHAT and CDR2 FQNNGV. The CDR3, as DNA: TGTGCCAGCAGCCTTCAACTAGCGGGAGGTGGCGAGCAGTACTTC. Amino acid sequence: CASSLQLAGGGEQYF.

The rearrangement links TRBV19 to TRBJ1-2; unclear D gene. There are 13 residues in the CDR3. V was trimmed by 9 bases and J by 2 bases, leaving 13 bases between them. The germline gives CDR1 LNHDA, CDR2 SQIVND (reference sequence). This CDR3 reads CASKPGFNYGYTF. The CDR3 DNA sequence: TGTGCCAGCAAGCCCGGATTCAACTATGGCTACACCTTC.

This clone was detected once. This chain joins TRBV20-1 and TRBJ1-1, with D maybe TRBD1 (6 bases). V was shortened by 3 bases and J by 7 bases, with 9 bases between the two germline ends. There are 11 residues in the CDR3. CDR1 is DFQATT, CDR2 SNEGSKA, per germline (reference sequence). Here the CDR3 reads CSARGGGEAFF. The DNA for the CDR3 is TGCAGTGCTAGGGGAGGGGGTGAAGCTTTCTTT.

This clone was counted at least ten times. The gene calls are TRBV5-5 and TRBJ2-7; D remains ambiguous. V gave up 4 bases and J gave up 0 bases, with 17 bases separating them. Germline CDR1 is SGHKS and CDR2 is YYEKEE (reference sequence). The CDR3 has 16 residues. CDR3 protein: CASSLTGFAGSYEQYF. CDR3 DNA: TGTGCCAGCAGCCTAACCGGCTTTGCCGGCTCCTACGAGCAGTACTTC.

V is TRBV11-3 and J is TRBJ2-1; TRBD2 matches at 7 bases. V was pared by 5 bases and J by 5 bases, with 9 bases of the junction left unmatched. The CDR3 has 15 amino acids. Germline values: CDR1 SGHNT, CDR2 YENEEA. The CDR3 region is CASSPSSGMNNEQFF. CDR3 nucleotide sequence: TGTGCCAGCAGCCCCTCCAGCGGGATGAACAATGAGCAGTTCTTC.

The J gene is TRBJ1-1, the V gene TRBV18; perhaps TRBD1 as D (6 bases). The ends were cut back, 5 bases at V and 2 bases at J, with 9 bases in the middle. Germline V CDR1 and CDR2: KGHSH, LQKENI. This CDR3 comprises 13 residues. The CDR3 loop reads CASSGQSNTEAFF. The CDR3 DNA is TGTGCCAGCTCAGGACAGTCAAACACTGAAGCTTTCTTT.

This clone was counted between two and nine times. This chain's CDR3 is CASSRGGLGGYTF. The CDR3 DNA reads as TGTGCCAGCAGCCGAGGGGGGCTGGGTGGCTACACCTTC. The chain is built from TRBV12-3 or TRBV12-4 and TRBJ1-2; perhaps TRBD1 as D (6 bases). Trimming cost V 6 bases and J 7 bases, with 15 bases left between them. The CDR3 sequence is 13 residues long.

This sequence joins TRBV27 and TRBJ2-1; D unclear. Per the germline V gene, CDR1 is MNHEY and CDR2 is SMNVEV (reference sequence). V was clipped by 3 bases and J by 2 bases, with 8 bases between them. The CDR3 totals 14 residues. CDR3 in amino acids: CASSFSRAYNEQFF. The DNA for the CDR3 is TGTGCCAGCAGTTTCTCTAGGGCCTACAATGAGCAGTTCTTC.

The table lists this clone with a few counts. The rearrangement links TRBV2 to TRBJ2-1; TRBD2 might be the D (7 bases). Germline V lookup: CDR1 SNHLY, CDR2 FYNNEI. Trimming took 4 bases from V and 9 from J, leaving 19 bases between them. This CDR3 is 15 amino acids long. The CDR3 coding sequence is TGTGCCAGCAGTGTCAATAGGGGGGAGGGGAGTGAGCAGTTCTTC. Amino acid sequence: CASSVNRGEGSEQFF.

The chain is built from TRBV12-3 or TRBV12-4 and TRBJ2-2, with D unresolved. V shed 6 bases and J shed 4 bases, with 9 bases lying between them. This CDR3 contains 13 residues. The CDR3: CASSAEVTGELFF. In DNA form, the CDR3 reads TGTGCCAGCAGCGCCGAGGTCACCGGGGAGCTGTTTTTT.

The rearrangement joins TRBV28 to TRBJ1-1, with D unresolved. Germline values: CDR1 MDHEN, CDR2 SYDVKM. V lost 6 bases, J lost 4 bases, and 24 bases lay in between. The CDR3 covers 17 residues. This chain's CDR3 is CASSLDPQGLVGTEAFF. In nucleotides, the CDR3 is TGTGCCAGCAGCCTAGACCCCCAAGGGTTGGTCGGCACTGAAGCTTTCTTT.

This rearrangement joins TRBV7-2 to TRBJ2-7; the D call may be TRBD1 or TRBD2 (5 bases each). Germline V gene sequence: CDR1 SGHTA, CDR2 FQGNSA. The CDR3 length is 13 residues. V was cut by 5 bases and J by 2 bases, with 10 bases left in between. CDR3 nucleotides: TGTGCCAGCAGCACGGGACCCACCTACGAGCAGTACTTC. Protein: CASSTGPTYEQYF.

This rearrangement joins TRBV20-1 to TRBJ2-7, with D uncertain. Germline V gene lookup returns CDR1 DFQATT and CDR2 SNEGSKA (reference sequence). V was cut by 3 bases and J by 3 bases, with 12 bases left in between. The CDR3 has 13 residues. The CDR3 bases are TGCAGTGCTAGTGAACTTTTGGGCTACGAGCAGTACTTC. As protein: CSASELLGYEQYF.

This chain connects TRBV4-1 to TRBJ1-2, with 10 bases identical to TRBD1. The CDR3 is 14 amino acids. The germline gives CDR1 MGHRA, CDR2 YSYEKL. V shed 1 base and J 6 bases; nucleotides not matched to a gene: 2. DNA for the CDR3: TGCGCCAGCAGCCAAGCCGGGACAGGGGATGGCTACACCTTC. It translates to CASSQAGTGDGYTF.